Listed below are T cell receptor beta chains from one sample, sequenced in a study of T cells in localized non-small cell lung cancer. Profiled with immunoSEQ multiplex PCR; TCRdb holds only in-frame clones, not every one. The sample consists of 25,000 to 35,000 clones, around 81% of them appearing once. The source material was peripheral blood mononuclear cells, sampled before any cancer treatment. These receptors all stem from a man aged 40-75 years with stage III lung adenocarcinoma. CDR3s include the opening cysteine and the closing phenylalanine or tryptophan. A D gene is named only where the DNA matches it firmly. Not all rows give a size; the values are once, few, many and, for expanded clones, a class.

D: TRBD1
J: TRBJ1-5
V: TRBV19
size: NA
CDR3: CASSTDREWGPQHF
DNA: TGTGCCAGTAGTACGGACAGGGAGTGGGGGCCCCAGCATTTT

D: TRBD1
J: TRBJ1-5
V: TRBV11-2
size: NA
CDR3: CASSRDRAQPQHF
DNA: TGTGCCAGCAGCCGGGACAGGGCTCAGCCCCAGCATTTT

D: NA
J: TRBJ2-3
V: TRBV6-1
size: NA
CDR3: CASSEGVLWGSPDTQYF
DNA: TGTGCCAGCAGTGAAGGCGTTCTCTGGGGAAGCCCAGATACGCAGTATTTT

D: NA
J: TRBJ1-1
V: TRBV28
size: once
CDR3: CASTQPSGFTEAFF
DNA: TGTGCCAGCACCCAACCCTCGGGTTTTACTGAAGCTTTCTTT

D: NA
J: TRBJ1-5
V: TRBV14
size: NA
CDR3: CASSQDPGGDQPQHF
DNA: TGTGCCAGCAGCCAAGATCCCGGTGGCGACCAGCCCCAGCATTTT

D: NA
J: TRBJ2-5
V: TRBV7-9
size: NA
CDR3: CASSLRSGQGTQYF
DNA: TGTGCCAGCAGCTTAAGGTCCGGTCAGGGGACCCAGTACTTC

D: TRBD1
J: TRBJ2-1
V: TRBV18
size: NA
CDR3: CASSRTSGQGDEQFF
DNA: TGTGCCAGCTCTCGAACGTCGGGACAGGGCGATGAGCAGTTCTTC

D: NA
J: TRBJ2-7
V: TRBV7-9
size: NA
CDR3: CASSPDRTLLSSYEQYF
DNA: TGTGCCAGCAGCCCTGACAGGACGCTACTCTCTTCCTACGAGCAGTACTTC

D: TRBD1
J: TRBJ1-1
V: TRBV29-1
size: NA
CDR3: CSVDRSGQRLEAFF
DNA: TGCAGCGTTGATAGGTCGGGACAGAGGCTAGAAGCTTTCTTT

D: NA
J: TRBJ2-1
V: TRBV6-1
size: NA
CDR3: CASSEAVNEQFF
DNA: TGTGCCAGCAGTGAAGCCGTCAATGAGCAGTTCTTC

D: NA
J: TRBJ2-1
V: TRBV18
size: NA
CDR3: CASSPNAKGQFF
DNA: TGTGCCAGCTCACCCAATGCCAAGGGGCAGTTCTTC

D: NA
J: TRBJ1-5
V: TRBV28
size: NA
CDR3: CASREENQPQHF
DNA: TGTGCCAGCAGAGAGGAAAATCAGCCCCAGCATTTT

D: TRBD1
J: TRBJ1-2
V: TRBV10-3
size: NA
CDR3: CAIRVGQGDYGYTF
DNA: TGTGCCATCAGAGTTGGACAGGGGGATTACGGCTACACCTTC

D: NA
J: TRBJ2-7
V: TRBV28
size: NA
CDR3: CASSLLRAEQYF
DNA: TGTGCCAGCAGTTTATTAAGGGCCGAGCAGTACTTC

D: TRBD2
J: TRBJ2-1
V: TRBV28
size: NA
CDR3: CASSITSGRGSSYNEQFF
DNA: TGTGCCAGCAGTATCACTAGCGGGAGGGGGAGCTCCTACAATGAGCAGTTCTTC

D: NA
J: TRBJ2-5
V: TRBV29-1
size: once
CDR3: CSVDGEAGTQYF
DNA: TGCAGCGTTGACGGGGAAGCGGGGACCCAGTACTTC

D: NA
J: TRBJ2-3
V: TRBV19
size: once
CDR3: CASSIGGLRRDTQYF
DNA: TGTGCCAGTAGTATTGGGGGGTTGAGGAGGGATACGCAGTATTTT

D: NA
J: TRBJ1-6
V: TRBV6-4
size: few
CDR3: CASSAGLRSPLHF
DNA: TGTGCCAGCAGTGCTGGTTTAAGGTCACCCCTCCACTTT

D: NA
J: TRBJ1-1
V: TRBV5-6
size: NA
CDR3: CASSLLRGEAFF
DNA: TGTGCCAGCAGCTTGTTACGGGGTGAAGCTTTCTTT

D: NA
J: TRBJ1-6
V: TRBV28
size: NA
CDR3: CASSPRRSSSYNSPLHF
DNA: TGTGCCAGCAGTCCCCGACGGTCGAGCTCCTATAATTCACCCCTCCACTTT

D: NA
J: TRBJ1-2
V: TRBV4-1
size: NA
CDR3: CASSQDAGTTYGYTF
DNA: TGCGCCAGCAGCCAAGATGCCGGGACAACCTATGGCTACACCTTC

D: TRBD1
J: TRBJ1-2
V: TRBV27
size: NA
CDR3: CASSLYKGGSGYTF
DNA: TGTGCCAGCAGTTTATATAAAGGGGGCAGCGGCTACACCTTC

D: TRBD2
J: TRBJ2-3
V: TRBV5-1
size: NA
CDR3: CASSLGLAQTDTQYF
DNA: TGCGCCAGCAGCTTGGGACTAGCCCAAACAGATACGCAGTATTTT

D: NA
J: TRBJ1-5
V: TRBV27
size: once
CDR3: CASSLRGSNQPQHF
DNA: TGTGCCAGCAGTTTGCGGGGGAGCAATCAGCCCCAGCATTTT

D: NA
J: TRBJ1-6
V: TRBV10-2
size: NA
CDR3: CASSVRRGNSPLHF
DNA: TGCGCCAGCAGTGTTCGCAGGGGTAATTCACCCCTCCACTTT

D: NA
J: TRBJ1-1
V: TRBV20-1
size: NA
CDR3: CSARYTEAFF
DNA: TGCAGTGCTAGGTACACTGAAGCTTTCTTT

D: NA
J: TRBJ2-3
V: TRBV5-1
size: NA
CDR3: CASSLAVPDTDTQYF
DNA: TGCGCCAGCAGCTTGGCGGTGCCAGACACAGATACGCAGTATTTT

D: NA
J: TRBJ2-4
V: TRBV29-1
size: NA
CDR3: CSGGQGGNIQYF
DNA: TGCAGCGGAGGGCAGGGAGGAAACATTCAGTACTTC

D: NA
J: TRBJ1-2
V: TRBV5-1
size: NA
CDR3: CASSSLRLDGYTF
DNA: TGCGCCAGCAGCTCTCTACGACTAGATGGCTACACCTTC

D: TRBD1
J: TRBJ2-5
V: TRBV5-1
size: NA
CDR3: CASSLAGQGWETQYF
DNA: TGCGCCAGCAGCTTGGCGGGACAGGGATGGGAGACCCAGTACTTC

D: TRBD1
J: TRBJ2-2
V: TRBV6-5
size: NA
CDR3: CASSYRTGAGELFF
DNA: TGTGCCAGCAGTTACCGGACAGGGGCCGGGGAGCTGTTTTTT

D: NA
J: TRBJ2-5
V: TRBV7-7
size: NA
CDR3: CASSLFAGETQYF
DNA: TGTGCTAGCAGCCTCTTCGCTGGGGAGACCCAGTACTTC

D: NA
J: TRBJ1-1
V: TRBV7-3
size: NA
CDR3: CASSLGPDRGAFF
DNA: TGTGCCAGCAGCTTAGGTCCAGACCGGGGAGCTTTCTTT

D: NA
J: TRBJ2-4
V: TRBV18
size: NA
CDR3: CASKGLAKNIQYF
DNA: TGTGCCAGCAAAGGACTAGCCAAAAACATTCAGTACTTC